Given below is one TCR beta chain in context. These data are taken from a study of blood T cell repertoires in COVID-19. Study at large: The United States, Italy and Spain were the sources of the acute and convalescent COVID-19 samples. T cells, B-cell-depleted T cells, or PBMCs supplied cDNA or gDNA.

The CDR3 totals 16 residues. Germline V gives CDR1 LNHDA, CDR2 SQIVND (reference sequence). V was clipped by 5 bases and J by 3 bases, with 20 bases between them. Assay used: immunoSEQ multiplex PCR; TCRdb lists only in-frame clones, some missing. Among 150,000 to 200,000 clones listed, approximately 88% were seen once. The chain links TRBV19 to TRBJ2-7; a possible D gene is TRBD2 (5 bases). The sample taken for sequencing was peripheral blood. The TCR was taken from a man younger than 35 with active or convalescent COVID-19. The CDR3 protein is CASSPLLALPGYEQYF. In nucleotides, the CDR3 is TGTGCCAGTAGTCCGCTTCTAGCCCTCCCCGGCTACGAGCAGTACTTC. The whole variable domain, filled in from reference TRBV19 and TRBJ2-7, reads DGGITQSPKYLFRKEGQNVTLSCEQNLNHDAMYWYRQDPGQGLRLIYYSQIVNDFQKGDIAEGYSVSREKKESFPLTVTSAQKNPTAFYLCASSPLLALPGYEQYFGPGTRLTVT.